The text below deals with one T cell receptor (beta chain). The length of the CDR3 is 14 residues. Germline-derived CDR1 and CDR2 are SGHRS and YFSETQ. The germline V and J ends were trimmed by 0 bases and 9 bases, with 10 bases remaining between them. This entry is derived from a study of blood T cell repertoires in COVID-19. Assay used: immunoSEQ multiplex PCR; TCRdb lists only in-frame clones, some missing. The sample carries 200,000 to 300,000 clones, about 80% recorded once. The receptor was derived from a woman aged 80 or over with acute or convalescent COVID-19. What was sequenced was peripheral blood. The gene calls are TRBV5-1 and TRBJ1-6, with D uncertain. The CDR3 DNA follows: TGCGCCAGCAGCTTGGACGTGGGGAGTTCACCCCTCCACTTT. The encoded protein is CASSLDVGSSPLHF.